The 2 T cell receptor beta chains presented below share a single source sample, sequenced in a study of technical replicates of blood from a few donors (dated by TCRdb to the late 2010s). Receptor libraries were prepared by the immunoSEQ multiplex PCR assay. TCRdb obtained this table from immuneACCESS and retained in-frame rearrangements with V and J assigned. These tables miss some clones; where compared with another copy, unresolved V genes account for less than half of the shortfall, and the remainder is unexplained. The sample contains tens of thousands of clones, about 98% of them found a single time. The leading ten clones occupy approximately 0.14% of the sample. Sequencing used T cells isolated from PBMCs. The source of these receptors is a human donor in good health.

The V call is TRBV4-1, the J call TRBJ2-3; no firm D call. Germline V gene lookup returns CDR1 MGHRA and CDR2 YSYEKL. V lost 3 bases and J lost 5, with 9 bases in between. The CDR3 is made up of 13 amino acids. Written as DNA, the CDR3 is TGCGCCAGCAGCCACCTAGGCGTAGATACGCAGTATTTT. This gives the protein CASSHLGVDTQYF.

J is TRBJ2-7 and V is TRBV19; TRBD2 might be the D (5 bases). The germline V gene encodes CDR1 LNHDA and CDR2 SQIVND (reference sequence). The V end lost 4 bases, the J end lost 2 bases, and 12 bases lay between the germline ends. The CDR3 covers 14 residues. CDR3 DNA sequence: TGTGCCAGTAGTAGGCGGGTGAATGCCTACGAGCAGTACTTC. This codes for CASSRRVNAYEQYF.